This T cell receptor beta chain was documented in a study of kidney transplant recipient with SARS-CoV-2 infection. This clonotype was seen more than once but under ten times. MiXCR was run by TCRdb on the reads, yielding one entry per CDR3 protein. The sample holds approximately 250,000 distinct CDR3 sequences; less than 35% are singletons and the top ten take less than 8.5%. The source is a young adult male patient who had COVID-19 and was a kidney transplant recipient. Among the T cells, some may be from the graft donor. The sample here was a blood sample, taken at baseline and on day 111 from a kidney transplant recipient.

CDR3 sequence reads: CASSKLPTYNEQFF. Written as DNA, the CDR3 is TGCGCCAGCAGCAAATTACCAACCTACAATGAGCAGTTCTTC. The chain combines TRBV4-1 with TRBJ2-1; D ambiguous. The CDR3 covers 14 residues. V was cut by 5 bases and J by 2 bases, with 10 bases left in between. CDR1 MGHRA and CDR2 YSYEKL come from the germline V gene.